The rows below give T cell receptor beta chains drawn from one sample of a study of regulatory T cells in long-lasting Graves disease. MiXCR was run by TCRdb on the multiplex PCR reads, yielding one entry per CDR3 protein. The sample lists more than 450,000 distinct CDR3 sequences, 9.5% to 15% occurring once. This same sample was also part of a study on T cells in Graves' hyperthyroidism and ophthalmopathy.

This sample comprised peripheral blood mononuclear cells (PBMCs), obtained at new diagnosis, from a patient treated with antithyroid drugs. These receptors came from a woman aged 25 to 39 with Graves disease. The CDR3 runs from the conserved cysteine through the conserved F or W. A D gene is named only where the DNA matches it firmly. Not every row has a clone size; where given, it reads once, few, many or a size class.

CDR3aa: CASSYQAEANGYTF; CDR3nt: TGTGCCAGCAGTTATCAGGCGGAGGCAAATGGCTACACCTTC; v_gene: TRBV6-2/TRBV6-3; d_gene: .; abundance: many; j_gene: TRBJ1-2
CDR3aa: CASSLAGLAGHNEQFF; CDR3nt: TGTGCCAGCAGCTTAGCGGGACTAGCGGGACACAATGAGCAGTTCTTC; v_gene: TRBV7-6; d_gene: TRBD2; abundance: many; j_gene: TRBJ2-1
CDR3aa: CASSSTSGKHTGELFF; CDR3nt: TGTGCCAGCAGCTCGACTAGCGGAAAGCACACCGGGGAGCTGTTTTTT; v_gene: TRBV7-2; d_gene: TRBD2; abundance: few; j_gene: TRBJ2-2
CDR3aa: CASSQGLAVAYEQYF; CDR3nt: TGCGCCAGCAGCCAAGGACTAGCGGTAGCCTACGAGCAGTACTTC; v_gene: TRBV4-1; d_gene: TRBD2; abundance: few; j_gene: TRBJ2-7
CDR3aa: CAISEGLGELFF; CDR3nt: TGTGCCATCAGTGAAGGTTTAGGGGAGCTGTTTTTT; v_gene: TRBV10-3; d_gene: .; abundance: many; j_gene: TRBJ2-2
CDR3aa: CASSPVGGEGTGELFF; CDR3nt: TGTGCCAGCAGTCCAGTAGGGGGAGAAGGGACCGGGGAGCTGTTTTTT; v_gene: TRBV28; d_gene: .; abundance: many; j_gene: TRBJ2-2
CDR3aa: CASSLSVVFGQPQHF; CDR3nt: TGTGCCAGCAGTCTATCTGTCGTGTTCGGGCAGCCCCAGCATTTT; v_gene: TRBV28; d_gene: .; abundance: many; j_gene: TRBJ1-5
CDR3aa: CASSLDWSTDTQYF; CDR3nt: TGTGCCAGCAGCTTGGACTGGAGCACAGATACGCAGTATTTT; v_gene: TRBV11-3; d_gene: .; abundance: many; j_gene: TRBJ2-3
CDR3aa: CSASSGSFPYEQYF; CDR3nt: TGCAGTGCTAGTAGCGGGAGTTTCCCCTACGAGCAGTACTTC; v_gene: TRBV20-1; d_gene: TRBD2; abundance: many; j_gene: TRBJ2-7
CDR3aa: CAVQSWRGGLRETQYF; CDR3nt: TGTGCCGTCCAATCTTGGCGGGGGGGGCTTCGGGAGACCCAGTACTTC; v_gene: TRBV28; d_gene: TRBD2; abundance: many; j_gene: TRBJ2-5
CDR3aa: CASSAFQETQYF; CDR3nt: TGTGCCAGCTCGGCCTTCCAAGAGACCCAGTACTTC; v_gene: TRBV18; d_gene: .; abundance: .; j_gene: TRBJ2-5
CDR3aa: CASSHGRSGSFYEQYF; CDR3nt: TGTGCCAGCAGCCATGGACGGAGCGGGAGTTTCTACGAGCAGTACTTC; v_gene: TRBV14; d_gene: TRBD2; abundance: few; j_gene: TRBJ2-7
CDR3aa: CASSLVDEKLFF; CDR3nt: TGTGCCAGCAGCTTAGTTGATGAAAAACTGTTTTTT; v_gene: TRBV7-9; d_gene: .; abundance: many; j_gene: TRBJ1-4
CDR3aa: CASSLEVGLAVEEQYF; CDR3nt: TGTGCCAGCAGCTTAGAAGTGGGACTAGCTGTAGAAGAGCAGTACTTC; v_gene: TRBV7-8; d_gene: TRBD2; abundance: many; j_gene: TRBJ2-7
CDR3aa: CASSFRQKITGGNSPLHF; CDR3nt: TGTGCCAGCAGTTTTCGGCAGAAAATTACGGGGGGTAATTCACCCCTCCACTTT; v_gene: TRBV12-3/TRBV12-4; d_gene: .; abundance: many; j_gene: TRBJ1-6
CDR3aa: CASSQSSYNEQFF; CDR3nt: TGTGCCAGCAGTCAGAGCTCCTACAATGAGCAGTTCTTC; v_gene: TRBV12-3/TRBV12-4; d_gene: .; abundance: many; j_gene: TRBJ2-1
CDR3aa: CASSLLAGGKETQYF; CDR3nt: TGTGCCAGCAGTTTATTGGCAGGGGGCAAGGAGACCCAGTACTTC; v_gene: TRBV27; d_gene: TRBD1; abundance: many; j_gene: TRBJ2-5
CDR3aa: CASSLGQHRPTEAFF; CDR3nt: TGTGCCAGCAGCTTAGGTCAGCACAGGCCCACTGAAGCTTTCTTT; v_gene: TRBV7-2; d_gene: .; abundance: many; j_gene: TRBJ1-1
CDR3aa: CASSSYKLLNTEAFF; CDR3nt: TGTGCCAGCAGCTCATATAAACTTCTGAACACTGAAGCTTTCTTT; v_gene: TRBV7-9; d_gene: .; abundance: few; j_gene: TRBJ1-1
CDR3aa: CASSLGGRVRSPGNTIYF; CDR3nt: TGTGCCAGCAGCTTAGGAGGCAGGGTTCGGTCTCCTGGAAACACCATATATTTT; v_gene: TRBV11-2; d_gene: .; abundance: many; j_gene: TRBJ1-3
CDR3aa: CASGNRVNYGYTF; CDR3nt: TGTGCCAGCGGAAACAGGGTTAACTATGGCTACACCTTC; v_gene: TRBV7-2; d_gene: .; abundance: many; j_gene: TRBJ1-2
CDR3aa: CASSGGTGADRHVLTF; CDR3nt: TGTGCCAGCAGCGGGGGGACAGGGGCCGACCGCCACGTCCTGACTTTC; v_gene: TRBV9; d_gene: TRBD1; abundance: .; j_gene: TRBJ2-6
CDR3aa: CASSLNTGINQPQHF; CDR3nt: TGTGCCAGCAGTTTAAATACAGGTATTAATCAGCCCCAGCATTTT; v_gene: TRBV28; d_gene: .; abundance: many; j_gene: TRBJ1-5
CDR3aa: CASSQDPGRVPGYGYTF; CDR3nt: TGCGCCAGCAGCCAAGATCCGGGAAGGGTCCCTGGCTATGGCTACACCTTC; v_gene: TRBV4-1; d_gene: .; abundance: few; j_gene: TRBJ1-2
CDR3aa: CASSQFGQGGEKLFF; CDR3nt: TGCGCCAGCAGCCAATTTGGCCAGGGGGGCGAAAAACTGTTTTTT; v_gene: TRBV4-1; d_gene: TRBD1; abundance: .; j_gene: TRBJ1-4
CDR3aa: CASSQEGTGANEQFF; CDR3nt: TGCGCCAGCAGCCAAGAGGGGACAGGGGCCAATGAGCAGTTCTTC; v_gene: TRBV4-3; d_gene: TRBD1; abundance: few; j_gene: TRBJ2-1
CDR3aa: CASSPQGDNYGYTF; CDR3nt: TGTGCCAGCTCACCACAGGGGGATAACTATGGCTACACCTTC; v_gene: TRBV18; d_gene: .; abundance: many; j_gene: TRBJ1-2
CDR3aa: CATSDFHAQQFF; CDR3nt: TGTGCCACCAGTGATTTTCATGCCCAGCAGTTCTTC; v_gene: TRBV24-1; d_gene: .; abundance: many; j_gene: TRBJ2-1
CDR3aa: CASSLVPGQSNTEAFF; CDR3nt: TGTGCCAGCAGCTTAGTTCCGGGACAGTCGAACACTGAAGCTTTCTTT; v_gene: TRBV7-9; d_gene: TRBD1; abundance: few; j_gene: TRBJ1-1
CDR3aa: CSARGGRGTDTQYF; CDR3nt: TGCAGTGCCAGAGGGGGGAGAGGCACAGATACGCAGTATTTT; v_gene: TRBV20-1; d_gene: .; abundance: many; j_gene: TRBJ2-3
CDR3aa: CASSFSGTAYGYTF; CDR3nt: TGTGCCAGCAGCTTTTCCGGGACGGCCTATGGCTACACCTTC; v_gene: TRBV7-8; d_gene: .; abundance: .; j_gene: TRBJ1-2
CDR3aa: CASSFPGHTQYF; CDR3nt: TGTGCCAGCAGCTTTCCCGGGCATACGCAGTATTTT; v_gene: TRBV14; d_gene: .; abundance: many; j_gene: TRBJ2-3
CDR3aa: CASSPSGTGSLEQYF; CDR3nt: TGTGCCAGCAGCCCATCCGGGACAGGGAGTCTCGAGCAGTACTTC; v_gene: TRBV11-2; d_gene: TRBD1; abundance: many; j_gene: TRBJ2-7
CDR3aa: CASSIDLRNEQFF; CDR3nt: TGTGCCAGTAGTATAGATCTACGTAATGAGCAGTTCTTC; v_gene: TRBV19; d_gene: .; abundance: many; j_gene: TRBJ2-1
CDR3aa: CSAQGLAGEAGNEQFF; CDR3nt: TGCAGTGCTCAAGGACTAGCGGGAGAGGCCGGCAATGAGCAGTTCTTC; v_gene: TRBV20-1; d_gene: TRBD2; abundance: .; j_gene: TRBJ2-1
CDR3aa: CASSYRQGDTVNTEAFF; CDR3nt: TGTGCCAGCAGTTATAGACAGGGGGATACGGTGAACACTGAAGCTTTCTTT; v_gene: TRBV6-5; d_gene: TRBD1; abundance: .; j_gene: TRBJ1-1
CDR3aa: CASSLASEETQYF; CDR3nt: TGTGCCAGCAGCTTGGCCAGTGAAGAGACCCAGTACTTC; v_gene: TRBV5-6; d_gene: .; abundance: many; j_gene: TRBJ2-5
CDR3aa: CATQIAGGPWTGELFF; CDR3nt: TGTGCCACCCAAATTGCGGGAGGGCCTTGGACCGGGGAGCTGTTTTTT; v_gene: TRBV7-8; d_gene: TRBD2; abundance: .; j_gene: TRBJ2-2
CDR3aa: CASTNTGGAGEKLFF; CDR3nt: TGTGCCAGCACTAACACGGGGGGCGCAGGTGAAAAACTGTTTTTT; v_gene: TRBV12-3/TRBV12-4; d_gene: .; abundance: many; j_gene: TRBJ1-4
CDR3aa: CASSLAGGLSNEQFF; CDR3nt: TGTGCCAGCAGTTTAGCGGGAGGGCTAAGCAATGAGCAGTTCTTC; v_gene: TRBV28; d_gene: TRBD2; abundance: .; j_gene: TRBJ2-1
CDR3aa: CASSFKQPQHF; CDR3nt: TGTGCCAGCAGTTTTAAACAGCCCCAGCATTTT; v_gene: TRBV28; d_gene: .; abundance: few; j_gene: TRBJ1-5